The T cell receptor beta chain under discussion was sequenced for a study of blood T cells in healthy people across ages. Findings and limits, study-wide: More naive CD4+ cells and higher diversity marked long-lived donors relative to aged donors.

V was clipped by 4 bases and J by 0 bases, with 8 bases between them. The germline CDR1 and CDR2 sequences are ENHRY and SYGVKD. This CDR3 has 14 residues. Concerning this clonotype: The antigen remains undetermined.

PCR was performed a second time for about 7 to 11 cycles using a sample-barcoded 5' primer and a J-beta primer mix. MiXCR was run by TCRdb on the 5' RACE reads, yielding one entry per CDR3 protein. The table lists approximately 880,000 distinct CDR3 sequences, around 46% of them singletons. The donors, aged roughly 6 to 95, were healthy Caucasians from Russia. Each individual donor underwent a draw of 8 to 10 milliliters of peripheral blood. This sequence was found in a man aged 25 to 40 in good health. Sequencing used blood. V usage is TRBV10-3 and J usage is TRBJ2-3; a possible D gene is TRBD2 (6 bases). The CDR3 spells CAISAAGSTDTQYF. As DNA, the CDR3 is TGTGCCATCAGTGCTGCGGGGAGCACAGATACGCAGTATTTT.